The clone carrying this T cell receptor beta chain was counted between two and nine times. No antigen is known for it. V shed 3 bases, J shed 3 bases, and the junction held 5 bases outside the gene matches. Germline loops: CDR1 DFQATT, CDR2 SNEGSKA (reference sequence). CDR3 length: 13 amino acids. This sample stems from a study of blood T cells in healthy people across ages. Study-level findings and limits: Unknown CMV status may confound age-related changes in expanded clones. Compared with aged donors, long-lived donors showed fewer expanded clones, suggesting selection.

PCR was performed a second time for about 7 to 12 cycles using a sample-barcoded 5' primer and a J-beta primer mix. Each cDNA molecule carried a tag from a template-switch adaptor that contained 12 random nucleotides. TCRdb ran MiXCR on the 5' RACE reads and lists one entry per CDR3 protein. This sample has fewer than 650,000 distinct CDR3 sequences, with about 29% found just once. These data were also filed under a second study, of T cells of mothers and their children. That source adds: Roughly 2.8 million TCR beta reads per child versus over 10 million per mother.

The chain links TRBV20-1 to TRBJ2-7; TRBD1 matches at 7 bases. The sequenced sample was blood. This TCR was sampled from a boy aged 2 to 9 in good health. In DNA, the CDR3 is TGCAGTGCTAGGGGACAGTTAGACTACGAGCAGTACTTC. Translating gives CSARGQLDYEQYF.